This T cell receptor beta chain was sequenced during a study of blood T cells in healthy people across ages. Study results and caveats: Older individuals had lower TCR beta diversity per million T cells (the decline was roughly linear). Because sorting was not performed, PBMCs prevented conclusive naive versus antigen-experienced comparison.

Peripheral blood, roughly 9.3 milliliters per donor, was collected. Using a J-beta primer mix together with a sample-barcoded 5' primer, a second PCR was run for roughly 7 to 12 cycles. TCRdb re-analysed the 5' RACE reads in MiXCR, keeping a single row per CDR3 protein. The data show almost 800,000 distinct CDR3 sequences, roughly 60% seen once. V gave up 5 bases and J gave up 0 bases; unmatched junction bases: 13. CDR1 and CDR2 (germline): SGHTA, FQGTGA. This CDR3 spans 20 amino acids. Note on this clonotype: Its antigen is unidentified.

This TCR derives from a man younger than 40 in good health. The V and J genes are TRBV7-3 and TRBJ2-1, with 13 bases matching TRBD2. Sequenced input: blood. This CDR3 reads CASSHPTSGRARSSYNEQFF. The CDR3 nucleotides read TGTGCCAGCAGCCATCCCACTAGCGGGAGGGCCAGGAGCTCCTACAATGAGCAGTTCTTC.